This TCR beta chain was recovered during a study of cytomegalovirus exposure and HLA in healthy donors. General study points: The listing of 150 to 200 TCR beta chains classed them as cytomegalovirus-associated. In an earlier analysis, in some 540 donors, most V segments appeared productive either ~90% or ~30% of the time. A later analysis revealed that TCR association rates differed between HLA loci, peaking at DRB1 and bottoming out at HLA-C.

This clone came up a few times. Its antigen is unknown. The PCR contained 60 Vbeta and 13 Jbeta primers. Original handling: In a later analysis, of some 80 million unique beta chains, some 10 million appeared in at least two donors. The method was immunoSEQ multiplex PCR; TCRdb's version includes in-frame clones alone and lacks a portion of them. The V and J calls and clone size were taken over from that table, and D and trimming were inferred from the DNA. The sample lists over 110,000 clones; around 80% were seen once. The germline V gene encodes CDR1 SNHLY and CDR2 FYNNEI. V was pared by 5 bases and J by 4 bases, with 11 bases between. The CDR3 has 13 residues.

The source of this sequence is a woman between 45 and 65 years old in good health and CMV-seropositive. The genes are TRBV2 and TRBJ1-2; perhaps TRBD1 as D (6 bases). Specimen: PBMCs. CDR3 sequence reads: CASSPQGPYGYTF. For the CDR3, the DNA is TGTGCCAGCAGTCCACAGGGTCCCTATGGCTACACCTTC.